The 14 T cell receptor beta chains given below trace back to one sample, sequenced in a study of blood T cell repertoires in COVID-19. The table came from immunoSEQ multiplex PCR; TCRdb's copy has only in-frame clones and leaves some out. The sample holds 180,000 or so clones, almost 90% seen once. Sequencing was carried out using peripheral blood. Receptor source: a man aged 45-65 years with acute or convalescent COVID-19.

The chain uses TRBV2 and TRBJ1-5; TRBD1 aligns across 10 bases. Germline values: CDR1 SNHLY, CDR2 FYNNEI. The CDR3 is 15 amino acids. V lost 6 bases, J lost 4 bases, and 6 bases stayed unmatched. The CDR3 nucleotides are TGTGCCAGCAGGCCGGGACAGGGGCCGAATCAGCCCCAGCATTTT. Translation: CASRPGQGPNQPQHF.

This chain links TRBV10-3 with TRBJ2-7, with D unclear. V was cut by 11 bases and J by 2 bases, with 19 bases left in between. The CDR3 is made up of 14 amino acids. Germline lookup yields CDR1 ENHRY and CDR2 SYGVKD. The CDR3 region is CAPLAADNAYEQYV. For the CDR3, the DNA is TGTGCCCCCCTTGCCGCTGACAACGCCTACGAGCAGTACGTC.

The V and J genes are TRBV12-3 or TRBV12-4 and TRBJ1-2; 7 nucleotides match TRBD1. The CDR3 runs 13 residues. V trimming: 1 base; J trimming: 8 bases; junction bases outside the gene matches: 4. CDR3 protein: CASSLVWDSGYTF. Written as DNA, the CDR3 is TGTGCCAGCAGTTTAGTGTGGGACAGCGGCTACACCTTC.

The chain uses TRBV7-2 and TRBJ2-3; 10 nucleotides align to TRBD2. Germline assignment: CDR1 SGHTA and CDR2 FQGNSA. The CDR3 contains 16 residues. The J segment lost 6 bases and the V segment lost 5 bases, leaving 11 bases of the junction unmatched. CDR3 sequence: CASSVSSGGSWDTQYF. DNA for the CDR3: TGTGCCAGCAGCGTCTCTAGCGGGGGCTCTTGGGATACGCAGTATTTT.

The CDR3 loop is CASSSDREDTQYF. As DNA, the CDR3 is TGTGCCAGCAGTTCCGACAGGGAAGATACGCAGTATTTT. The chain joins TRBV28 to TRBJ2-3, with TRBD1 identical over 7 bases. This CDR3 has 13 residues. Germline V gene data show CDR1 as MDHEN and CDR2 as SYDVKM. V gave up 4 bases and J gave up 5 bases; unmatched junction bases: 3.

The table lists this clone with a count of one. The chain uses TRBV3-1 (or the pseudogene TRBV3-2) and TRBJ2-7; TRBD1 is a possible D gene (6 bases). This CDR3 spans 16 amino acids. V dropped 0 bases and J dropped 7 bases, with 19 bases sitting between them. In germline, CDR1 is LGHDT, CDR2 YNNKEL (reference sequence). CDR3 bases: TGTGCCAGCAGCCAAGATTTCTCCGGCAGCGACAGGGAGCAGTACTTC. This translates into CASSQDFSGSDREQYF.

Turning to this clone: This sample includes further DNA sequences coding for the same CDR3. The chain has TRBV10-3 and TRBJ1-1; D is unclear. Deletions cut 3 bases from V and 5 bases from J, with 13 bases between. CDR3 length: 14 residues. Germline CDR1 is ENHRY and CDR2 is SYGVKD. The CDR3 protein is CAISDSAGGTEAFF. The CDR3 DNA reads TGTGCCATCAGTGATTCAGCCGGCGGGACTGAAGCTTTCTTT.

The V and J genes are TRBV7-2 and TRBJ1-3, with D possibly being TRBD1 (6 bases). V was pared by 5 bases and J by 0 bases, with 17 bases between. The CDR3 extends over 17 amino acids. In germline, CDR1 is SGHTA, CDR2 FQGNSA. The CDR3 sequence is CASSPGAGRTSGNTIYF. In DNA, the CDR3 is TGTGCCAGCAGCCCAGGGGCAGGGAGAACCTCTGGAAACACCATATATTTT.

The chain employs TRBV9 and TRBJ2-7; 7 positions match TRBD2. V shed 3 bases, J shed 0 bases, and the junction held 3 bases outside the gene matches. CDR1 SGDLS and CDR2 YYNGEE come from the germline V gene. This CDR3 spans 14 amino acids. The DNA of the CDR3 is TGTGCCAGCAGCGGAACTAGCGACTCCTACGAGCAGTACTTC. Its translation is CASSGTSDSYEQYF.

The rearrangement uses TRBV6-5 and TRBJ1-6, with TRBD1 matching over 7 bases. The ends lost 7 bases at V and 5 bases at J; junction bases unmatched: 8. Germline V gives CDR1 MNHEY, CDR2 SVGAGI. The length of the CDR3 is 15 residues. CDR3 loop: CASNTRGTDNSPLHF. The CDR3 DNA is TGTGCCAGCAATACCCGGGGGACAGATAATTCACCCCTCCACTTT.

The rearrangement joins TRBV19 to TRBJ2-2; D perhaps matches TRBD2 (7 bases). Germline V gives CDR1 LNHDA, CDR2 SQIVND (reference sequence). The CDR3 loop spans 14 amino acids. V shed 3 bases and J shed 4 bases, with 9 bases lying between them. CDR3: CASSIGGRTGELFF. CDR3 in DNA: TGTGCCAGTAGTATCGGGGGGCGCACCGGGGAGCTGTTTTTT.

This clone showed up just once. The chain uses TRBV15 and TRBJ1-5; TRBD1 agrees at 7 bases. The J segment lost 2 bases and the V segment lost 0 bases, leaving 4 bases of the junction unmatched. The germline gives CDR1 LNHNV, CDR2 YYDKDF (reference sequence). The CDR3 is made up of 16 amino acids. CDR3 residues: CATSRDIGQGNQPQHF. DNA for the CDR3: TGTGCCACCAGCAGAGATATTGGACAGGGCAATCAGCCCCAGCATTTT.

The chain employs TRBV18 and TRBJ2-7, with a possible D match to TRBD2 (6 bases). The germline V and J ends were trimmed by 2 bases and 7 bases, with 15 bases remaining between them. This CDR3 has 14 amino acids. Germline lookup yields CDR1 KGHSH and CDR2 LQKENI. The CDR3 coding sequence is TGTGCCAGCTCACCAAGCGGGTCGTCAGGGGAGCAGTACTTC. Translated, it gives CASSPSGSSGEQYF.

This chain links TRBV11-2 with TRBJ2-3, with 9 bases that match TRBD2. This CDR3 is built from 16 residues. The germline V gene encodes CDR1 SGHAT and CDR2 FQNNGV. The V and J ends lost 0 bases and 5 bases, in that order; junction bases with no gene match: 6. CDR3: CASSLETGLAGDTQYF. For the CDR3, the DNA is TGTGCCAGCAGCTTAGAAACGGGACTAGCAGGAGATACGCAGTATTTT.